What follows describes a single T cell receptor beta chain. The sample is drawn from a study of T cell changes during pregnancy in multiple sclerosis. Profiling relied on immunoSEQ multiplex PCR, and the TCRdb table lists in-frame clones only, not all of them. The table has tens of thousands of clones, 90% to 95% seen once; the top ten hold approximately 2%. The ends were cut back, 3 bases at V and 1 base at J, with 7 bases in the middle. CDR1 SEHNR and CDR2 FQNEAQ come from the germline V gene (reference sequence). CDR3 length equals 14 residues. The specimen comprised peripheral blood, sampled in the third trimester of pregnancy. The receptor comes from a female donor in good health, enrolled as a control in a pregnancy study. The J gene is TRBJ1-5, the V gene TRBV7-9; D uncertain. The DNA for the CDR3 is TGTGCCAGCAGCTTGCTCGAGAGCAATCAGCCCCAGCATTTT. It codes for CASSLLESNQPQHF.